The rows below give T cell receptor beta chains drawn from one sample of a study of blood T cell repertoires in COVID-19. The data were produced by immunoSEQ multiplex PCR, yet TCRdb's version contains in-frame clones alone and is incomplete. The data contain roughly 250,000 clones, approximately 84% of them seen just once; the ten biggest clones take up about 3.5%. Input material: PBMCs or T cells enriched from blood (not recorded which). The receptor source for this set is a woman aged 40 to 55 with acute COVID-19. CDR3s include the opening cysteine and the closing phenylalanine or tryptophan. A D gene is named only where the DNA matches it firmly. Size is omitted from some rows. Given values are once, few, many or a class for expanded clones.

D	V	J	size	CDR3	DNA
TRBD1	TRBV5-4	TRBJ2-3	-	CASSPRTGTDTQYF	TGTGCCAGCAGCCCAAGGACAGGTACAGATACGCAGTATTTT
-	TRBV5-1	TRBJ2-3	-	CASSESTDTQYF	TGCGCCAGCAGCGAGAGCACAGATACGCAGTATTTT
-	TRBV9	TRBJ2-2	-	CASSVVGENTGELFF	TGTGCCAGCAGCGTAGTAGGGGAGAACACCGGGGAGCTGTTTTTT
-	TRBV3-1/TRBV3-2	TRBJ2-3	once	CASSQVRRTDTQYF	TGTGCCAGCAGCCAAGTTAGGAGGACAGATACGCAGTATTTT
TRBD1	TRBV2	TRBJ2-1	-	CASSQGQRLDNEQFF	TGTGCCAGCAGCCAGGGACAGAGGTTAGACAATGAGCAGTTCTTC
-	TRBV27	TRBJ1-1	few	CASSFTPERNEAFF	TGTGCCAGCAGTTTTACACCTGAGCGGAATGAAGCTTTCTTT
TRBD1	TRBV19	TRBJ1-2	-	CASSKQGALGGYTF	TGTGCCAGTAGTAAGCAGGGGGCGCTTGGAGGCTACACCTTC
-	TRBV2	TRBJ2-2	once	CASSPHPAGELFF	TGTGCCAGCTCACCCCACCCGGCCGGGGAGCTGTTTTTT
TRBD2	TRBV27	TRBJ2-7	-	CASSLSGLGSYEQYF	TGTGCCAGCAGCCTATCCGGACTAGGCTCCTACGAGCAGTACTTC
-	TRBV27	TRBJ1-2	-	CASRSYEREAVYGYTF	TGTGCCAGCAGATCCTATGAGCGGGAGGCGGTCTATGGCTACACCTTC
-	TRBV9	TRBJ2-2	once	CASSVGAGANTGELFF	TGTGCCAGCAGCGTAGGAGCAGGGGCGAACACCGGGGAGCTGTTTTTT
TRBD2	TRBV25-1	TRBJ2-7	-	CASTSGTYEQYF	TGTGCCAGCACTAGCGGGACCTACGAGCAGTACTTC
-	TRBV7-3	TRBJ2-1	-	CASSPGLVINEQFF	TGTGCCAGCAGCCCGGGACTCGTAATTAATGAGCAGTTCTTC
-	TRBV14	TRBJ2-1	-	CASSPDGGHIYNEQFF	TGTGCCAGCAGCCCAGACGGGGGTCATATCTACAATGAGCAGTTCTTC
TRBD2	TRBV7-2	TRBJ2-1	-	CASRGGLAGYNEQFF	TGTGCCAGCAGGGGGGGACTAGCGGGATACAATGAGCAGTTCTTC
TRBD1	TRBV9	TRBJ2-3	-	CASSGTGGLGTDTQYF	TGTGCCAGCAGCGGGACAGGGGGTTTGGGCACAGATACGCAGTATTTT
TRBD1	TRBV10-2	TRBJ2-5	few	CASSAGQGEIQYF	TGCGCCAGCAGTGCCGGACAGGGGGAAATCCAGTACTTC
-	TRBV18	TRBJ1-2	-	CASSPPNTGGVSYGYTF	TGTGCCAGCTCACCACCTAACACCGGGGGAGTTAGCTATGGCTACACCTTC
-	TRBV6-5	TRBJ2-7	-	CASSYNVRDEQYF	TGTGCCAGCAGTTACAATGTTCGGGACGAGCAGTACTTC
-	TRBV18	TRBJ2-3	-	CASSLSTDTQYF	TGTGCCAGCTCACTGTCCACTGATACGCAGTATTTT
-	TRBV9	TRBJ2-1	-	CASSDPLGTSNYNEQFF	TGTGCCAGCAGCGACCCCCTGGGGACATCAAATTACAATGAGCAGTTCTTC
-	TRBV5-6	TRBJ1-1	-	CASSFGTEAFF	TGTGCCAGCAGCTTCGGTACTGAAGCTTTCTTT
-	TRBV29-1	TRBJ2-7	-	CSVEDLRQIGAYEQYF	TGCAGCGTTGAAGATCTTCGACAGATCGGAGCCTACGAGCAGTACTTC
-	TRBV7-9	TRBJ1-1	-	CASRPTYRARTDTEAFF	TGTGCCAGCAGGCCAACATACAGGGCTCGTACGGACACTGAAGCTTTCTTT
-	TRBV24-1	TRBJ1-2	-	CATSDHDIYGYTF	TGTGCCACCAGTGACCATGACATCTATGGCTACACCTTC
TRBD2	TRBV11-2	TRBJ2-7	-	CASSKSGGHEQYF	TGTGCCAGCAGCAAATCGGGGGGTCACGAGCAGTACTTC
-	TRBV21-1	TRBJ1-1	-	CASGLWVTEAFF	TGTGCCAGCGGACTATGGGTCACTGAAGCTTTCTTT
TRBD2	TRBV18	TRBJ2-1	-	CASSPNVGAGGPHNEQFF	TGTGCCAGCTCACCCAACGTGGGAGCGGGAGGACCGCATAATGAGCAGTTCTTC
-	TRBV3-1/TRBV3-2	TRBJ1-3	-	CASSQDRVPGNTIYF	TGTGCCAGCAGCCAAGACAGGGTACCTGGAAACACCATATATTTT
TRBD1	TRBV24-1	TRBJ2-3	-	CATSRTGGVFTDTQYF	TGTGCCACCAGCAGGACAGGGGGCGTTTTTACAGATACGCAGTATTTT
TRBD1	TRBV2	TRBJ1-1	many	CASRKTGQGTEAFF	TGTGCCAGCAGGAAGACAGGGCAGGGCACTGAAGCTTTCTTT
TRBD2	TRBV7-2	TRBJ2-1	-	CASSLASGGYNEQFF	TGTGCCAGCAGCTTAGCTAGCGGGGGCTACAATGAGCAGTTCTTC
TRBD2	TRBV10-3	TRBJ2-2	-	CATGRREDTGELFF	TGTGCCACCGGGAGGCGCGAGGACACCGGGGAGCTGTTTTTT
TRBD2	TRBV19	TRBJ2-5	-	CASSHGTSGSTWWETQYF	TGTGCCAGTAGTCACGGGACTAGCGGGAGTACTTGGTGGGAGACCCAGTACTTC
TRBD1	TRBV27	TRBJ2-3	-	CASSKTGGFTDTQYF	TGTGCCAGCAGCAAGACAGGGGGATTCACAGATACGCAGTATTTT